The entry that follows covers one T cell receptor beta chain sequence. Its cognate antigen is unknown. Losses at the gene ends were 3 bases for V and 0 bases for J; bases not matched to a gene: 3. This CDR3 has 16 amino acids. Germline assignment: CDR1 SGHRS and CDR2 YFSETQ. The record originates from a study of shared clonotypes between healthy human individuals. In the study overall: Used for every donor were three CD4 naive, three CD4 memory, two CD8 naive and one CD8 memory plate. General study points: Relative to memory subsets, naive subsets generally showed larger estimated richness.

Donors, healthy HIV-negative adults, lacked recent acute infections or vaccinations. The DNA input per sorted-subset replicate PCR was about 180 ng, corresponding to roughly 30,000 T cell genomes. Sequencing was performed with immunoSEQ multiplex PCR; in TCRdb, only in-frame clones are kept and a portion is missing. The profile shows some 1 million clones, around 76% of them singletons. This clonotype was obtained from a man younger than 35 in good health. The specimen sequenced was memory CD4+ T cells sorted from blood. Subset reported: CD45RA-negative fraction. J is TRBJ2-6 and V is TRBV5-1; 7 nucleotides line up with TRBD1. The CDR3 bases are TGCGCCAGCAGCTCAGGGGGATTCTCTGGGGCCAACGTCCTGACTTTC. Encoded protein: CASSSGGFSGANVLTF.